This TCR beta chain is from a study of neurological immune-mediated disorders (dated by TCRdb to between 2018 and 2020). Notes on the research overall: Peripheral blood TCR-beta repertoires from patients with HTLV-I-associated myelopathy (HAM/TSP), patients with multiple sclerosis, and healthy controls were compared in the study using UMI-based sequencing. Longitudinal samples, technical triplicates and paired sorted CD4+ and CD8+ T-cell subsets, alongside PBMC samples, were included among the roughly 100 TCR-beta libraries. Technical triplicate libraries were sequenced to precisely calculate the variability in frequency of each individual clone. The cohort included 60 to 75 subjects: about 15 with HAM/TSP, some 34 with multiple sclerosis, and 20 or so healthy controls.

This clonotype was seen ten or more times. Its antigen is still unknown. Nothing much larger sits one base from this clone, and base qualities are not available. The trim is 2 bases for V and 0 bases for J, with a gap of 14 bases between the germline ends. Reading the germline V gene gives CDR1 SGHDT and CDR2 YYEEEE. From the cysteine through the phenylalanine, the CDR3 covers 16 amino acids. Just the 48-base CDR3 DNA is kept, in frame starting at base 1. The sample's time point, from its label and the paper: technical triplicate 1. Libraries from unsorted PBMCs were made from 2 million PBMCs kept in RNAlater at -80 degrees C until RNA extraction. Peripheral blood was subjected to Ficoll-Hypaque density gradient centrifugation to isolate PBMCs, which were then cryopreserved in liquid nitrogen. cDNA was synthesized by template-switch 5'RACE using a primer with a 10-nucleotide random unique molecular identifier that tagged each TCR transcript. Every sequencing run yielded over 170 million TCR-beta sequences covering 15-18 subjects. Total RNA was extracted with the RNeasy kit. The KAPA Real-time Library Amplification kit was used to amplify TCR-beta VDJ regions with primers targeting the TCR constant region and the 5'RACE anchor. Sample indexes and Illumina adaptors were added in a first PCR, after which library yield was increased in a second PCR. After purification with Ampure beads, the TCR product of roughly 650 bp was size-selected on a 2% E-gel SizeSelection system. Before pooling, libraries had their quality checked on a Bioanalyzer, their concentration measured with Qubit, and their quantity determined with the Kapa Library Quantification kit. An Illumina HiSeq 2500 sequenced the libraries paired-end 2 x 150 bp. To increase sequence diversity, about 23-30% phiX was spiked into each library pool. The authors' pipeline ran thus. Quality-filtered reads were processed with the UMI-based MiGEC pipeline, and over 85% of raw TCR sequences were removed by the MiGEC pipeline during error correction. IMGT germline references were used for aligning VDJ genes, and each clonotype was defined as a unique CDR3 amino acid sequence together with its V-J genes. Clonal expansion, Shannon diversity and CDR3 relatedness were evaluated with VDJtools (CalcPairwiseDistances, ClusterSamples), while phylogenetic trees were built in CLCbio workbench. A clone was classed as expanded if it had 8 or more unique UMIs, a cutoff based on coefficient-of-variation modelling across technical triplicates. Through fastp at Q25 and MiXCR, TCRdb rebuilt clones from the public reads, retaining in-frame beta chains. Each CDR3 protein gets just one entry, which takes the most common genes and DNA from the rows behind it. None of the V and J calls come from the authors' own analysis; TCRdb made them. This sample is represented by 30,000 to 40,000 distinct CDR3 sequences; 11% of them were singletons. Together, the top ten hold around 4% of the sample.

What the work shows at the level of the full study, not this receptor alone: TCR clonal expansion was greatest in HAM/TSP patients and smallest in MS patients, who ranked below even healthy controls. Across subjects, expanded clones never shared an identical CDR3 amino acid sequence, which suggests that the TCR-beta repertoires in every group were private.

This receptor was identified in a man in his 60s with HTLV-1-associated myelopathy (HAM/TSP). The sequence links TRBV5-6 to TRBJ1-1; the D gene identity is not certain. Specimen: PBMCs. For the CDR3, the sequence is CASSFGPLGLNTEAFF. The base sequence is TGTGCCAGCAGCTTCGGCCCCTTGGGCTTGAACACTGAAGCTTTCTTT.